These 29 T cell receptor beta chains share one sample of origin, sequenced in a study of cytomegalovirus exposure and HLA in healthy donors (TCRdb year 2017). The library came from the immunoSEQ multiplex PCR assay. For the multiplex PCR, a mixture combining 60 forward primers for TCR Vbeta segments and 13 reverse primers for TCR Jbeta segments was used. Not all clones reach the TCRdb copy of this immuneACCESS table, which keeps in-frame sequences only. Checked studies attribute under half of the gap to unresolved V genes and leave the rest unexplained. The sample contains 120,000 or so clones, 75% of them found a single time. Roughly 3% of the sample belongs to the ten largest clones. The sample consisted of PBMCs. The receptors derive from a woman aged 40 to 50 in good health and CMV-seropositive.

Comments on this clone: A read error may produce the germline difference seen at one junction end. The chain combines TRBV7-2 with TRBJ2-2, with 8 bases matching TRBD1. In germline, CDR1 is SGHTA, CDR2 FQGNSA. The CDR3 is made up of 16 amino acids. In DNA form, the CDR3 reads TGTGCCAGCAACTTACACAGGGGGGCGAACACCGGGGAGCTGTTTTTT. Protein: CASNLHRGANTGELFF.

The sample holds one count of this clone. The gene calls are TRBV9 and TRBJ1-6; D call uncertain. The CDR3 runs to 15 residues. The V gene lost 0 bases and the J gene lost 3 bases, with 7 bases spanning the gap. Germline V gene lookup returns CDR1 SGDLS and CDR2 YYNGEE. CDR3: CASSVAGNYNSPLHF. The CDR3 DNA follows: TGTGCCAGCAGCGTAGCGGGTAACTATAATTCACCCCTCCACTTT.

This clone appeared a single time. In the same sample, other DNA sequences code for this CDR3. V is TRBV4-1 and J is TRBJ1-1, with 7 bases matching TRBD1. Germline lookup yields CDR1 MGHRA and CDR2 YSYEKL. Trimming at V came to 1 base and at J to 8 bases, leaving 10 bases not matched to a gene. The CDR3 contains 15 residues. Written as DNA, the CDR3 is TGCGCCAGCAGCCAAGGCGCGACAGGGCGGTGGGAAGCTTTCTTT. The encoded protein is CASSQGATGRWEAFF.

The chain joins TRBV5-4 to TRBJ2-3, with 9 bases fitting TRBD2. Unmatched junction bases numbered 14, after V lost 10 bases and J lost 5 bases. The CDR3 runs 15 residues. The germline CDR1 and CDR2 sequences are SGHNT and YYREEE (reference sequence). CDR3 nucleotide sequence: TGTGCCTGCTCGATAGCGGGAGTACGAGAAGATACGCAGTATTTT. Translation: CACSIAGVREDTQYF. The variable domain in full, with the rest retrieved from reference TRBV5-4 and TRBJ2-3, is ETGVTQSPTHLIKTRGQQVTLRCSSQSGHNTVSWYQQALGQGPQFIFQYYREEENGRGNFPPRFSGLQFPNYSSELNVNALELDDSALYLCACSIAGVREDTQYFGPGTRLTVL.

Worth noting for this clone: An end of the junction does not agree with germline; a read error may underlie this. V gene TRBV19 combines with J gene TRBJ2-7, with 7 bases lining up with TRBD1. Germline values: CDR1 LNHDA, CDR2 SQIVND (reference sequence). This CDR3 has 12 residues. The CDR3 DNA reads TGTGCCAGTAGTACCGCCGACAGGGTTATAAACTTC. Amino acid sequence: CASSTADRVINF.

This chain links TRBV4-1 with TRBJ1-2; D is possibly TRBD1 (5 bases). Deletions cut 0 bases from V and 4 bases from J, with 15 bases between. The CDR3 contains 16 residues. Germline V CDR1 and CDR2: MGHRA, YSYEKL. In DNA, the CDR3 is TGCGCCAGCAGCCAAGATTGGCAGGGCGTCGTCTATGGCTACACCTTC. As protein: CASSQDWQGVVYGYTF.

V gene TRBV29-1 combines with J gene TRBJ2-7; perhaps TRBD2 as D (7 bases). V shed 4 bases and J shed 4 bases, with 14 bases lying between them. CDR1 is SQVTM and CDR2 is ANQGSEA in the germline V gene. The CDR3 runs to 13 residues. As DNA, the CDR3 is TGCAGCGTTGGGGGGGGCGGTTCGTACGAGCAGTACTTC. This codes for CSVGGGGSYEQYF.

The CDR3 DNA follows: TGTGCCAGCAGTGAGCGGGGTAGCGCCTACGAGCAGTACTTC. This translates into CASSERGSAYEQYF. This sequence joins TRBV6-1 and TRBJ2-7, with a tentative D call TRBD2 (6 bases). Germline assignment: CDR1 MNHNS and CDR2 SASEGT. Between the trimmed V and J ends, which lost 3 bases and 2 bases, there was a span of 11 bases. This CDR3 has 14 residues.

This clone turned up a few times. The chain carries TRBV19 and TRBJ1-1, with D possibly matching TRBD1 (5 bases). Germline V lookup: CDR1 LNHDA, CDR2 SQIVND (reference sequence). The CDR3 is 14 amino acids. The ends were cut back, 6 bases at V and 5 bases at J, with 16 bases in the middle. This CDR3 reads CASSPGGGGTEAFF. DNA of the CDR3: TGTGCCAGTAGCCCTGGCGGGGGTGGAACTGAAGCTTTCTTT.

The chain combines TRBV15 with TRBJ2-2; D unresolved. CDR3 length equals 15 residues. Per the germline V gene, CDR1 is LNHNV and CDR2 is YYDKDF (reference sequence). V lost 0 bases and J lost 1, with 6 bases in between. The DNA of the CDR3 is TGTGCCACCAGCAGAGAGAGAGGGAACACCGGGGAGCTGTTTTTT. It encodes CATSRERGNTGELFF.

CDR3 DNA sequence: TGTGCCAGCAGCTTAGACGCGGCCAGCTCCTACGAGCAGTACTTC. Translation gives CASSLDAASSYEQYF. The J gene is TRBJ2-7, the V gene TRBV7-2; D gene uncertain. CDR3 length: 15 amino acids. V gave up 1 base and J gave up 0 bases, with 10 bases separating them. Germline V CDR1 and CDR2: SGHTA, FQGNSA.

This clone was picked up a small number of times. The rearrangement joins TRBV6-5 to TRBJ2-2, with TRBD2 matching over 8 bases. Germline values: CDR1 MNHEY, CDR2 SVGAGI. The J segment lost 6 bases and the V segment lost 5 bases, leaving 8 bases of the junction unmatched. This CDR3 contains 15 residues. This chain's CDR3 is CASSGTSVGPGELFF. The DNA of the CDR3 is TGTGCCAGCAGTGGGACTAGTGTGGGACCCGGGGAGCTGTTTTTT.

CDR3 sequence: CASSLGETRRSSYNEQFF. CDR3 in DNA: TGTGCCAGCAGCTTGGGCGAAACGAGGCGCAGCTCCTACAATGAGCAGTTCTTC. This sequence joins TRBV5-6 and TRBJ2-1, with D unclear. CDR1 and CDR2 (germline): SGHDT, YYEEEE. The CDR3 has 18 residues. V shed 0 bases and J shed 0 bases, with 16 bases lying between them. The complete variable domain, with remaining parts taken from reference TRBV5-6 and TRBJ2-1, reads DAGVTQSPTHLIKTRGQQVTLRCSPKSGHDTVSWYQQALGQGPQFIFQYYEEEERQRGNFPDRFSGHQFPNYSSELNVNALLLGDSALYLCASSLGETRRSSYNEQFFGPGTRLTVL.

Only a few counts were recorded for this clone. The rearrangement joins TRBV27 to TRBJ2-7; tentative D call: TRBD1 (6 bases). Trimming left V 5 bases short and J 2 bases short, with 10 bases between. The germline CDR1 and CDR2 sequences are MNHEY and SMNVEV (reference sequence). The CDR3 covers 13 residues. DNA for the CDR3: TGTGCCAGCAGTAGAAACAGGGCCTACGAGCAGTACTTC. It yields the protein CASSRNRAYEQYF.

The rearrangement links TRBV30 to TRBJ2-7; TRBD1 aligns across 10 bases. The CDR3 has 11 amino acids. With 8 bases clipped from V and 4 bases from J, the junction kept 2 bases outside the gene matches. The germline V gene encodes CDR1 GTSNPN and CDR2 SVGIG (reference sequence). CDR3 protein: CAGDRGYEQYF. The CDR3, as DNA: TGTGCCGGGGACAGGGGATACGAGCAGTACTTC.

The CDR3 region is CASSIPPEGSSFSEAFF. The CDR3 bases are TGTGCCAGCAGCATCCCCCCGGAGGGATCGTCTTTTTCTGAAGCTTTCTTT. The chain links TRBV11-1 to TRBJ1-1, with unresolved D. V was cut by 5 bases and J by 6 bases, with 25 bases left in between. The CDR3 contains 17 residues. CDR1 and CDR2 from the germline V gene are SGHAT and FQDESV (reference sequence).

V gene TRBV7-2 combines with J gene TRBJ2-2, with a tentative D call TRBD2 (7 bases). V lost 5 bases and J 5 bases, leaving 15 bases between the germline ends. The CDR3 consists of 15 residues. Germline CDR1 reads SGHTA; CDR2 reads FQGNSA. CDR3 sequence reads: CASSQKGGGTGELFF. The CDR3 nucleotides are TGTGCCAGCAGCCAAAAGGGGGGAGGGACCGGGGAGCTGTTTTTT.

V usage is TRBV18 and J usage is TRBJ2-5, with 7 nucleotides matching TRBD1. Unmatched junction bases numbered 3, after V lost 3 bases and J lost 5 bases. This CDR3 comprises 13 residues. CDR1 is KGHSH, CDR2 LQKENI, per germline. CDR3 protein: CASSPPQGETQYF. The CDR3 DNA reads TGTGCCAGCTCACCTCCACAGGGGGAGACCCAGTACTTC. The complete variable domain, with remaining parts taken from reference TRBV18 and TRBJ2-5, reads NAGVMQNPRHLVRRRGQEARLRCSPMKGHSHVYWYRQLPEEGLKFMVYLQKENIIDESGMPKERFSAEFPKEGPSILRIQQVVRGDSAAYFCASSPPQGETQYFGPGTRLLVL.

This chain connects TRBV6-5 to TRBJ2-7; D remains unclear. The germline V and J ends were trimmed by 6 bases and 4 bases, with 16 bases remaining between them. Germline assignment: CDR1 MNHEY and CDR2 SVGAGI. The CDR3 extends over 14 amino acids. In DNA form, the CDR3 reads TGTGCCAGCAGGCCCCAAGGATCTAGGTACGAGCAGTACTTC. Translating it yields CASRPQGSRYEQYF.

In this sample, this clone turned up once. The chain links TRBV29-1 to TRBJ1-1, with D unclear. The length of the CDR3 is 13 residues. Trimming removed 4 bases at V and 0 bases at J, with 9 bases between. CDR1 and CDR2 (germline): SQVTM, ANQGSEA. In DNA, the CDR3 is TGCAGCGTTGTCATTCACTTGAACACTGAAGCTTTCTTT. Translated, it gives CSVVIHLNTEAFF.

The chain carries TRBV29-1 and TRBJ2-3, with a possible D match to TRBD2 (7 bases). The CDR3 has 12 amino acids. Trimming pared 6 bases from V and 4 bases from J, leaving 11 bases between. CDR1 SQVTM and CDR2 ANQGSEA come from the germline V gene. The CDR3 is CSVGGGADTQYF. DNA of the CDR3: TGCAGCGTAGGAGGGGGGGCAGATACGCAGTATTTT.

This chain joins TRBV7-3 and TRBJ2-2; no reliable D call. V was pared by 3 bases and J by 7 bases, with 12 bases between. The CDR3 length is 14 residues. CDR1 and CDR2 (germline): SGHTA, FQGTGA. This CDR3 is CASSLSLVSGELFF. CDR3 DNA sequence: TGTGCCAGCAGCTTGTCTTTGGTCAGCGGGGAGCTGTTTTTT.

The chain recombines TRBV20-1 with TRBJ2-7, with D possibly matching TRBD2 (6 bases). This CDR3 is 11 amino acids long. Trimming removed 8 bases from V and 3 bases from J, with 11 bases in between. Germline CDR1 reads DFQATT; CDR2 reads SNEGSKA (reference sequence). The CDR3 bases are TGCAGTTCCGGAGGGCTCTACGAGCAGTACTTC. This gives the protein CSSGGLYEQYF.

This clone has just a few counts. This chain connects TRBV6-6 to TRBJ1-4; TRBD1 matches 12 bases. CDR1 and CDR2 (germline): MNHNY, SVGAGI (reference sequence). V dropped 4 bases and J dropped 7; count of bases not matched to a gene: 7. The CDR3 contains 16 residues. DNA for the CDR3: TGTGCCAGCAGTTCCCGGGACAGGGGGCATAGTGAAAAACTGTTTTTT. Translated, it gives CASSSRDRGHSEKLFF.

The rearrangement joins TRBV7-2 to TRBJ2-7, with TRBD1 matching 8 bases. CDR3 size: 16 residues. Germline CDR1 and CDR2: SGHTA and FQGNSA. The V gene end was trimmed by 1 base and the J gene end by 3 bases; junction bases not matched to a gene: 8. CDR3 nucleotides: TGTGCCAGCAGCTTAGAAGGGGGGACAGGTAACTACGAGCAGTACTTC. As protein: CASSLEGGTGNYEQYF.

The V gene is TRBV19, the J gene TRBJ1-5; D possibly corresponds to TRBD1 (5 bases). Trimming pared 3 bases from V and 4 bases from J, leaving 7 bases between. Germline lookup yields CDR1 LNHDA and CDR2 SQIVND (reference sequence). The CDR3 loop spans 13 amino acids. The CDR3 nucleotides are TGTGCCAGTAGTATGGGGCGGAATCAGCCCCAGCATTTT. It codes for CASSMGRNQPQHF.

The rearrangement uses TRBV29-1 and TRBJ2-5; TRBD1 aligns across 9 bases. CDR3 length: 14 residues. V dropped 3 bases and J dropped 5; count of bases not matched to a gene: 7. Germline lookup yields CDR1 SQVTM and CDR2 ANQGSEA. This CDR3 is CSVDRGQGPETQYF. The DNA for the CDR3 is TGCAGCGTTGACAGGGGACAGGGCCCTGAGACCCAGTACTTC.

The V call is TRBV6-5, the J call TRBJ1-1; possibly TRBD1 for D (6 bases). Trimming left V 2 bases short and J 6 bases short, with 7 bases between. Per the germline V gene, CDR1 is MNHEY and CDR2 is SVGAGI. This CDR3 spans 12 amino acids. The CDR3 sequence: CASSYEGAEAFF. The CDR3 nucleotides are TGTGCCAGCAGTTACGAGGGGGCTGAAGCTTTCTTT.

The chain is built from TRBV2 and TRBJ1-5, with 11 bases lining up with TRBD1. The junction had 1 base not matched to a gene; V was cut back by 6 bases and J by 6 bases. The CDR3 consists of 13 residues. Per germline, CDR1 SNHLY and CDR2 FYNNEI. The CDR3 nucleotides read TGTGCCAGCAGGGGGACAGGGGGTCAGCCCCAGCATTTT. Its protein is CASRGTGGQPQHF. The whole variable domain, remainder taken from reference TRBV2 and TRBJ1-5, is EPEVTQTPSHQVTQMGQEVILRCVPISNHLYFYWYRQILGQKVEFLVSFYNNEISEKSEIFDDQFSVERPDGSNFTLKIRSTKLEDSAMYFCASRGTGGQPQHFGDGTRLSIL.